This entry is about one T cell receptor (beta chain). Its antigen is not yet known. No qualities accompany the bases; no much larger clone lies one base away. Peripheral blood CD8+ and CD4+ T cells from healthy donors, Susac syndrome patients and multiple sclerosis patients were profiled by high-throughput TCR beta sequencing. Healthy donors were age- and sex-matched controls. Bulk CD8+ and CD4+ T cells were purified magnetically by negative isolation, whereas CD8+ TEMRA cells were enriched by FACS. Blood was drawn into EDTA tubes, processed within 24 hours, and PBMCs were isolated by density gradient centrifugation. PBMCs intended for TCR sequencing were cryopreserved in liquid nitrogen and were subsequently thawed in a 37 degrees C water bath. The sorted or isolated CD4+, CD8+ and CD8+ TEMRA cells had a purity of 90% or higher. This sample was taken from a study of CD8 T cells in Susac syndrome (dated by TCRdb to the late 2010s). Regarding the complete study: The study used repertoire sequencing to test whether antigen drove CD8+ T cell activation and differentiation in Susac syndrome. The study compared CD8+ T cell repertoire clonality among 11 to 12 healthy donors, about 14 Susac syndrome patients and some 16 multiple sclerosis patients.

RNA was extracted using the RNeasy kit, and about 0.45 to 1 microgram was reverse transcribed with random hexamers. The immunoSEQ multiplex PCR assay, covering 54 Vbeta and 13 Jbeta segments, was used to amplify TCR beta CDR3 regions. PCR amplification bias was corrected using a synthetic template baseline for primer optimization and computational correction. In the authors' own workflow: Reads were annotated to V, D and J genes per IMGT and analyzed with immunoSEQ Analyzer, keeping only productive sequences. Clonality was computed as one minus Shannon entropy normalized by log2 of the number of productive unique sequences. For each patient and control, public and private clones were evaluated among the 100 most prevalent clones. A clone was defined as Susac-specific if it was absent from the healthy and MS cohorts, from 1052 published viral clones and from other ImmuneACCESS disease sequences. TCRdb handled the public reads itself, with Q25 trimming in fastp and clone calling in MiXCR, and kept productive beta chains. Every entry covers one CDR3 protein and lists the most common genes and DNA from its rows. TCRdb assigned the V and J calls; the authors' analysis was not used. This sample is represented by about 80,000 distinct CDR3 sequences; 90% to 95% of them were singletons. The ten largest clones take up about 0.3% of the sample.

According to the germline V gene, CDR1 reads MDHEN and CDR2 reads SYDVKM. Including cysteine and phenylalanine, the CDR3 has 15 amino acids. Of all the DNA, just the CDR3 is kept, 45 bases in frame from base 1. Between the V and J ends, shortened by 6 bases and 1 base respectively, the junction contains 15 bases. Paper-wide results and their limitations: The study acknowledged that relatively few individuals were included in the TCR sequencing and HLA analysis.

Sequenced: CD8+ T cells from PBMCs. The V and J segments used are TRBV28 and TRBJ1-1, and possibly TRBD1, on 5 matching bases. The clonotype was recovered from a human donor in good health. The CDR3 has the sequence CASSPVGRGNTEAFF. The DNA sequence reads TGTGCCAGCAGCCCCGTGGGGCGGGGGAACACTGAAGCTTTCTTT.